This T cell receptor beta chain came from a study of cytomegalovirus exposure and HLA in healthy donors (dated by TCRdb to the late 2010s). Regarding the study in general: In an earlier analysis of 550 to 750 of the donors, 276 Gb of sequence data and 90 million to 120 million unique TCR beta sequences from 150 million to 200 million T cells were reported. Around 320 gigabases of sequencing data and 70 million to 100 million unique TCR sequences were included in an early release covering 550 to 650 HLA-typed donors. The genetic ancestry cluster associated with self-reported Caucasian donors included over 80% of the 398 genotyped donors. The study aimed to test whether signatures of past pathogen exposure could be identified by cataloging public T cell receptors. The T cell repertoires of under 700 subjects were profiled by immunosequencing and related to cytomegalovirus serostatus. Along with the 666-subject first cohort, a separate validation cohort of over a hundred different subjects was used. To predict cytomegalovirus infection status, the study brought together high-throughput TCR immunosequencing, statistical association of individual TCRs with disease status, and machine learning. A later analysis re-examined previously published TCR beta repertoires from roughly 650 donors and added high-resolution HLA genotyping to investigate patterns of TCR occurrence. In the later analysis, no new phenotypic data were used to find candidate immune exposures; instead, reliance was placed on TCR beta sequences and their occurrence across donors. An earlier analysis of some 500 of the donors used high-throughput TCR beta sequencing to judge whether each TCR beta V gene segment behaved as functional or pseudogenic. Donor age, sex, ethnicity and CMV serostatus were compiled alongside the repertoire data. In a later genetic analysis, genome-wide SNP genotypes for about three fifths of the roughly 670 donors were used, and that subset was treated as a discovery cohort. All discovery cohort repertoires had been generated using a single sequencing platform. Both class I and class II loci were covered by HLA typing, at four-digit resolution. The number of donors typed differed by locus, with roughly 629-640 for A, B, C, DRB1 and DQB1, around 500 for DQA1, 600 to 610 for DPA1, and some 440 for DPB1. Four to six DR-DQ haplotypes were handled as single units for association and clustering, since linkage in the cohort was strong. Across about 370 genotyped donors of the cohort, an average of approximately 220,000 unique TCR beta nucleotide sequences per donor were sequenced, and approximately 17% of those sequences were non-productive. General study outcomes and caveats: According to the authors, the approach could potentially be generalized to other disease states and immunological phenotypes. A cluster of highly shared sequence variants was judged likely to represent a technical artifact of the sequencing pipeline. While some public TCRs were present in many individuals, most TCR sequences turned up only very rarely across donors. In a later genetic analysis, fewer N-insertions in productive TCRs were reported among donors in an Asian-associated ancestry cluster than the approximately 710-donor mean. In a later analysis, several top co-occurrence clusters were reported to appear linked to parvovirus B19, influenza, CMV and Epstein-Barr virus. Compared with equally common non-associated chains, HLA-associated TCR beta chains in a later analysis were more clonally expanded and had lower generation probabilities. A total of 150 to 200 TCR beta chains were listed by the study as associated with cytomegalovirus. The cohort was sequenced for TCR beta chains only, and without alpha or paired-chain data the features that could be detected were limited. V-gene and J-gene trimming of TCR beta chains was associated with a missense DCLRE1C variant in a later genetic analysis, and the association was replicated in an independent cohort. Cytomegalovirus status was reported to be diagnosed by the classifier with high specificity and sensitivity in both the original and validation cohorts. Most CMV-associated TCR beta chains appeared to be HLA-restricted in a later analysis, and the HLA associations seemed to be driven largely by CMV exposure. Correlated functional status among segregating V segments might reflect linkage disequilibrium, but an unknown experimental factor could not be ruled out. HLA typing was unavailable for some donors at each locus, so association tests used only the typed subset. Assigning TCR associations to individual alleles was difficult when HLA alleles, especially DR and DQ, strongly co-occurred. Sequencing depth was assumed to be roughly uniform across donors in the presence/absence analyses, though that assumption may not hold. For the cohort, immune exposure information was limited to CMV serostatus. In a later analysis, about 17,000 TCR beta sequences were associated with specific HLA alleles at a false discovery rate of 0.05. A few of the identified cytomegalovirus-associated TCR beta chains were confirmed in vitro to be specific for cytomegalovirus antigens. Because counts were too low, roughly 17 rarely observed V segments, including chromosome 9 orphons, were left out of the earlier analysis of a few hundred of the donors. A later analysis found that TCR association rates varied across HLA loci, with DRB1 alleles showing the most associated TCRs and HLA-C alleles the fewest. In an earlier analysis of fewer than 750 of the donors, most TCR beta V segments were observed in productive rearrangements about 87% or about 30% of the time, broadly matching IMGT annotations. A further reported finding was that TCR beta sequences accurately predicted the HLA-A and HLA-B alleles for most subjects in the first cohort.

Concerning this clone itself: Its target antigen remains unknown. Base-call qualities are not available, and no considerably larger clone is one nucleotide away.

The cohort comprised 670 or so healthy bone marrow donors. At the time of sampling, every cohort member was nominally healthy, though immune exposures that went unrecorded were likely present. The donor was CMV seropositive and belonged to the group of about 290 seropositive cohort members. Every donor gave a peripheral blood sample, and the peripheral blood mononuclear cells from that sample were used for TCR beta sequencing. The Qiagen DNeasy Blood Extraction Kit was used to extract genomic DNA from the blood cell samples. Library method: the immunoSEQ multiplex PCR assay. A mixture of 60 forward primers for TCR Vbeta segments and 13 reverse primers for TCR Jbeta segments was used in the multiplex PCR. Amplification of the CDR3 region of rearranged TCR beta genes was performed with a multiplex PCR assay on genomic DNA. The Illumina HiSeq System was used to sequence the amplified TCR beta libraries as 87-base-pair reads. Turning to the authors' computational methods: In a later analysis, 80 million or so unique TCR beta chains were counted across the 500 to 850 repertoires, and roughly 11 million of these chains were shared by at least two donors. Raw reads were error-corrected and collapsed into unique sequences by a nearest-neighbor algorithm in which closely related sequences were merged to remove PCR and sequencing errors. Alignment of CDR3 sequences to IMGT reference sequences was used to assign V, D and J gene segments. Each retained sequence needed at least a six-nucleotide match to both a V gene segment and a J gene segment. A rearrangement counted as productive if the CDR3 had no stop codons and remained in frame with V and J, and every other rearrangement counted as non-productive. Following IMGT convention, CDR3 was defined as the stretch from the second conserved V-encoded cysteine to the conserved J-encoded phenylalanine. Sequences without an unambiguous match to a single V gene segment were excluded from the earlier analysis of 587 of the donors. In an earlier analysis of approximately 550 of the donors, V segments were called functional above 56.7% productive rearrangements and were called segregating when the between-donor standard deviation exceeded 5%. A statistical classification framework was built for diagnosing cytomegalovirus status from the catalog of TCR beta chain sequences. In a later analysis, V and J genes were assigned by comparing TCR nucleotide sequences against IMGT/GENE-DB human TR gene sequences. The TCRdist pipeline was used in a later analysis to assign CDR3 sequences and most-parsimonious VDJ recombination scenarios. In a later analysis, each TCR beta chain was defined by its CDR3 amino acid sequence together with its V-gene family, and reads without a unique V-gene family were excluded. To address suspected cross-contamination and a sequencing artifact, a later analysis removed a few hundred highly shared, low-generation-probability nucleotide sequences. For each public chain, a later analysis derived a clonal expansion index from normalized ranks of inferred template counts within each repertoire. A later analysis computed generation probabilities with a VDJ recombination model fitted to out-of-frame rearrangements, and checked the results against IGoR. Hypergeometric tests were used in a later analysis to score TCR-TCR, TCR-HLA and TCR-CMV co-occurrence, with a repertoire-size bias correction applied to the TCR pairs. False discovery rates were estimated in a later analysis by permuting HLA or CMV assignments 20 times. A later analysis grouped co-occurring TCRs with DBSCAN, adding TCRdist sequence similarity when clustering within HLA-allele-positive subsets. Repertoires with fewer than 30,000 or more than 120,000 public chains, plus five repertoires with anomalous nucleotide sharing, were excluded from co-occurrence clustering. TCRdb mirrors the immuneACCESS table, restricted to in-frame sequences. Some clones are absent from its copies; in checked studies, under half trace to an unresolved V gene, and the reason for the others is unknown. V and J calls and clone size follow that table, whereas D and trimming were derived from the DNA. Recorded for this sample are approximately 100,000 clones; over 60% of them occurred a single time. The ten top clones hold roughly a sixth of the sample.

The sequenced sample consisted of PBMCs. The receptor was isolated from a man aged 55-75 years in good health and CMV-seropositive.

The nucleotide sequence is TGTGCCAGTAGAGGGAGGACAGGGAATCCCTACGAGCAGTACTTC. Its product reads: CASRGRTGNPYEQYF. Recombination linked TRBV19 to TRBJ2-7; the junction holds 8 bases that match TRBD1. The CDR3 measures 15 amino acids from cysteine to phenylalanine. Only the CDR3 DNA stays, 45 bases, in frame from base 1. From a lookup of the germline V gene (reference sequence), CDR1 and CDR2 are LNHDA and SQIVND. Relative to germline, V is missing 6 bases and J is missing 2 bases, with 9 bases of the junction outside any gene match. With the portions outside the CDR3 filled from the reference TRBV19 and TRBJ2-7 genes, the complete variable region becomes DGGITQSPKYLFRKEGQNVTLSCEQNLNHDAMYWYRQDPGQGLRLIYYSQIVNDFQKGDIAEGYSVSREKKESFPLTVTSAQKNPTAFYLCASRGRTGNPYEQYFGPGTRLTVT.